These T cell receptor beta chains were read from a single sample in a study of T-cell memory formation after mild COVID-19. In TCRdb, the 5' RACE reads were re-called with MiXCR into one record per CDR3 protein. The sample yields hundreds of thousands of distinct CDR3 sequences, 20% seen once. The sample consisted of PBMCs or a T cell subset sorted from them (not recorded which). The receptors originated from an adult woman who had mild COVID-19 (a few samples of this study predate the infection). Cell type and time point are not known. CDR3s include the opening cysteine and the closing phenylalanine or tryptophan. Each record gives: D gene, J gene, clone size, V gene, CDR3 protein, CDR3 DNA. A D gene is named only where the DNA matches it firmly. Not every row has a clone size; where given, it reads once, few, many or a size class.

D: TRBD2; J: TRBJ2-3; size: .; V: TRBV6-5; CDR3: CASIPSGIRNTQYF; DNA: TGTGCCAGCATTCCTAGCGGTATAAGGAATACGCAGTATTTT
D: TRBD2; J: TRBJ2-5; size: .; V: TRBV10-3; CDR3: CATSGGTSGGAYQETQYF; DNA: TGTGCCACCAGTGGAGGGACTAGCGGGGGAGCGTACCAAGAGACCCAGTACTTC
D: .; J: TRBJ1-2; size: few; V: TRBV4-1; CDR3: CASSQDIRGGNYGYTF; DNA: TGCGCCAGCAGCCAAGATATCAGGGGAGGGAACTATGGCTACACCTTC
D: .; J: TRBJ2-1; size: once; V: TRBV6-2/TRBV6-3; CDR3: CASSYDLGTSKPNEQFF; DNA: TGTGCCAGCAGTTATGATCTCGGGACCAGCAAGCCGAACGAGCAGTTCTTC
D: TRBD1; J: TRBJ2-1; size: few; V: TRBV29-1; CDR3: CSVGRDRWDNEQFF; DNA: TGCAGCGTTGGCCGGGACAGGTGGGACAATGAGCAGTTCTTC
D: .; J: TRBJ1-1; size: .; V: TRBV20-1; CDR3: CSARKPDSWNTEAFF; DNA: TGCAGTGCTAGAAAACCCGACAGCTGGAACACTGAAGCTTTCTTT
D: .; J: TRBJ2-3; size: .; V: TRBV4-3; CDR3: CASSQEQARRHTQYF; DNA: TGCGCCAGCAGCCAAGAACAGGCGCGGAGACATACGCAGTATTTT
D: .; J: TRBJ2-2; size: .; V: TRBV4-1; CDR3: CASSQEGYTGELFF; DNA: TGCGCCAGCAGCCAAGAGGGTTACACCGGGGAGCTGTTTTTT
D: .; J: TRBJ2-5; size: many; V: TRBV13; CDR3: CASSLGIAEAGETQYF; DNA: TGTGCCAGCAGCTTAGGCATAGCGGAGGCAGGAGAGACCCAGTACTTC
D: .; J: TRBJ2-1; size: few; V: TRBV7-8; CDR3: CASSGPGRPSSYNEQFF; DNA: TGTGCCAGCAGCGGGCCGGGACGCCCGAGCTCCTACAATGAGCAGTTCTTC
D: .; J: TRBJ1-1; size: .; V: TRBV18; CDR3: CASLRDRNTEAFF; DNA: TGTGCCAGCTTACGAGACAGGAACACTGAAGCTTTCTTT
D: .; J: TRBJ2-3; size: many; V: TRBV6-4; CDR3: CASSDSGQGTDTQYF; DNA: TGTGCCAGCAGTGACTCGGGGCAGGGCACAGATACGCAGTATTTT
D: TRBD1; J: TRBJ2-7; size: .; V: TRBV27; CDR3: CASSQCGLWDIVDRGPLCYEQYF; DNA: TGTGCCAGCAGTCAATGCGGCTTGTGGGATATAGTAGACAGGGGTCCCCTTTGTTACGAGCAGTACTTC
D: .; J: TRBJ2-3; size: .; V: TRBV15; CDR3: CATSRDWRDISTDTQYF; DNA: TGTGCCACCAGCAGAGATTGGCGGGACATAAGCACAGATACGCAGTATTTT
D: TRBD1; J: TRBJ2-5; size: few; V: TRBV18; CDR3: CASSPRQGKETQYF; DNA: TGTGCCAGCTCACCAAGACAGGGTAAAGAGACCCAGTACTTC
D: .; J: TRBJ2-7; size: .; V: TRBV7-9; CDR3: CASSPPGSLYEQYF; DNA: TGTGCCAGCAGCCCTCCGGGATCCCTCTACGAGCAGTACTTC
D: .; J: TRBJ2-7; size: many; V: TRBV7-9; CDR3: CASSFSYEQYF; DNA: TGTGCCAGCAGCTTCTCCTACGAGCAGTACTTC
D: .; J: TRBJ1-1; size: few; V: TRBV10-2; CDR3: CASSDEGLNTEAFF; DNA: TGCGCCAGCAGTGATGAGGGGCTGAACACTGAAGCTTTCTTT
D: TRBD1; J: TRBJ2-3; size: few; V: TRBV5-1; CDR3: CASSIGTGTDTQYF; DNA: TGCGCCAGCAGCATAGGGACAGGCACAGATACGCAGTATTTT
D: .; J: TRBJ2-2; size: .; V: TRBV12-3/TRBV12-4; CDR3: CASRPPGLSNTGELFF; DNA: TGTGCCAGCAGGCCACCGGGACTTTCGAACACCGGGGAGCTGTTTTTT
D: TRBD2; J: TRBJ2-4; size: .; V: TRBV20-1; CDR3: CSARLAGGRGAKNIQYF; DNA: TGCAGTGCCCGACTAGCGGGAGGGCGAGGAGCCAAAAACATTCAGTACTTC
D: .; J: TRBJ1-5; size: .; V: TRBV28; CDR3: CASSIYVGSYVNSNQPQHF; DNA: TGTGCCAGCAGTATATACGTTGGTAGCTACGTTAATAGCAATCAGCCCCAGCATTTT
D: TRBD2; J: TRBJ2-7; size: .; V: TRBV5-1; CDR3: CASSFGLALEQYF; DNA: TGCGCCAGCAGCTTCGGACTAGCTCTCGAGCAGTACTTC
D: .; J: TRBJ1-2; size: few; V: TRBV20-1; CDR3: CSANQDPNYGYTF; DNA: TGCAGTGCTAACCAGGATCCTAACTATGGCTACACCTTC
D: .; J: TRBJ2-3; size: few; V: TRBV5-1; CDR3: CASSRGTDPDTQYF; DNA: TGCGCCAGCAGCAGGGGGACGGACCCAGATACGCAGTATTTT
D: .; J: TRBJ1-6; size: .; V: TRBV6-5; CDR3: CASSYSLPAEGALHF; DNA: TGTGCCAGCAGTTACTCGCTACCAGCGGAGGGGGCCCTCCACTTT
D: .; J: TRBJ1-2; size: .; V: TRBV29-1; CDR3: CSVANREANYGYTF; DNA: TGCAGCGTAGCCAACAGGGAAGCTAACTATGGCTACACCTTC
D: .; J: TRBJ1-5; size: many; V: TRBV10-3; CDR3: CAISEKGRQPQHF; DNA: TGTGCCATCAGTGAGAAGGGGCGTCAGCCCCAGCATTTT
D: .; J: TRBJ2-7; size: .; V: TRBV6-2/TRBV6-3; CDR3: CASSGGIVYEQYF; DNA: TGTGCCAGCAGTGGCGGGATAGTCTACGAGCAGTACTTC
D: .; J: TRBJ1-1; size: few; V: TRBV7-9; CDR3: CASSQTEWNTEAFF; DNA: TGTGCCAGCAGCCAGACAGAGTGGAACACTGAAGCTTTCTTT
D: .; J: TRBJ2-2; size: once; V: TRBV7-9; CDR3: CASTYGHSGELFF; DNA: TGTGCCAGCACCTATGGACATTCCGGGGAGCTGTTTTTT
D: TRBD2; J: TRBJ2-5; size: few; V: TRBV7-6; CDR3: CASSLGISGVQETQYF; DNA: TGTGCCAGCAGCTTAGGCATTAGCGGGGTCCAAGAGACCCAGTACTTC
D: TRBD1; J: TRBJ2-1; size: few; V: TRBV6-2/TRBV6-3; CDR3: CASSYPTTGDSSYNEQFF; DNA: TGTGCCAGCAGTTACCCCACCACAGGGGATAGCTCCTACAATGAGCAGTTCTTC
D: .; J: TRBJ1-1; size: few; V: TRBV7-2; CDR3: CASSVNGDGATEAFF; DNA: TGTGCCAGCAGCGTCAATGGGGATGGGGCGACTGAAGCTTTCTTT
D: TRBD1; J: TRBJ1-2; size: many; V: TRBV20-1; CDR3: CSASAGTAHGYTF; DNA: TGCAGTGCTAGCGCTGGGACAGCCCATGGCTACACCTTC
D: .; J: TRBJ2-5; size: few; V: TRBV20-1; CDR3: CSAPRAGSETQYF; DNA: TGCAGTGCCCCGCGGGCGGGGTCGGAGACCCAGTACTTC
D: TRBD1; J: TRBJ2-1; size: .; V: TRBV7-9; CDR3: CASSLGTGANEQFF; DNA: TGTGCCAGCAGCTTGGGGACAGGGGCCAATGAGCAGTTCTTC
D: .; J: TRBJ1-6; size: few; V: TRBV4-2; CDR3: CASSPQGGYGNSPLHF; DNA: TGTGCCAGCAGCCCCCAAGGAGGGTATGGTAATTCACCCCTCCACTTT
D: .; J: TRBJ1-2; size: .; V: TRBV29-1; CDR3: CSDGGHLF; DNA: TGCAGCGATGGCGGTCACCTCTTC
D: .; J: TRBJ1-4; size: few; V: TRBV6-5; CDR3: CASSYSTLGEKLFF; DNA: TGTGCCAGCAGTTACTCGACCCTAGGGGAAAAACTGTTTTTT
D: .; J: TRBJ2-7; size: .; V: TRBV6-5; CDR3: CASSYSRGEQYF; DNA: TGTGCCAGCAGTTACTCAAGGGGCGAGCAGTACTTC
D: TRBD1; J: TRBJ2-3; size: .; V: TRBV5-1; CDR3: CASSHRQGASTDTQYF; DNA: TGCGCCAGCAGCCACCGACAGGGGGCGAGCACAGATACGCAGTATTTT
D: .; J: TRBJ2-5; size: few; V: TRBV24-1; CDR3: CATSDPGLGQETQYF; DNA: TGTGCCACCAGTGACCCCGGACTGGGACAAGAGACCCAGTACTTC
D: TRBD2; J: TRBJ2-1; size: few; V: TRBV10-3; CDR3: CAISTSGGALEQFF; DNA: TGTGCCATCAGCACTAGCGGGGGGGCCCTCGAGCAGTTCTTC
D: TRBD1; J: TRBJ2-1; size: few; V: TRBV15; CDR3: CATSSPQGATRNEQFF; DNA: TGTGCCACCAGCAGTCCCCAGGGGGCCACACGCAATGAGCAGTTCTTC
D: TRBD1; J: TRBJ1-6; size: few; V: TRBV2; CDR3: CASQEDRGYNSPLHF; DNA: TGTGCCAGCCAAGAGGACAGGGGGTATAATTCACCCCTCCACTTT
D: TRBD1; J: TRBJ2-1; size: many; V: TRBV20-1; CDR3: CSASNRGRHDNEQFF; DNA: TGCAGTGCTAGCAACAGGGGGAGGCACGACAATGAGCAGTTCTTC
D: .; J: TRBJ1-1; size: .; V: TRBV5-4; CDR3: CASRKDAVEAFF; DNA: TGTGCCAGCAGGAAGGACGCGGTGGAAGCTTTCTTT
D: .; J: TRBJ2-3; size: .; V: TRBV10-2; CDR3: CASRGLDGWAGIDTQYF; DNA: TGCGCCAGCAGGGGCCTGGACGGCTGGGCCGGGATAGATACGCAGTATTTT
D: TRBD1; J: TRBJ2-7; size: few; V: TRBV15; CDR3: CATSPRQGSPYEQYF; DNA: TGTGCCACCAGCCCCCGACAGGGATCCCCCTACGAGCAGTACTTC
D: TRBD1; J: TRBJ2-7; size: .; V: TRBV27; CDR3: CASRRTGNTYEQYF; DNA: TGTGCCAGCAGGCGGACAGGGAATACCTACGAGCAGTACTTC
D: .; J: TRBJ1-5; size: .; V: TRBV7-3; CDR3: CASSSGQQNQPQHF; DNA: TGTGCCAGCAGCTCCGGACAGCAAAATCAGCCCCAGCATTTT